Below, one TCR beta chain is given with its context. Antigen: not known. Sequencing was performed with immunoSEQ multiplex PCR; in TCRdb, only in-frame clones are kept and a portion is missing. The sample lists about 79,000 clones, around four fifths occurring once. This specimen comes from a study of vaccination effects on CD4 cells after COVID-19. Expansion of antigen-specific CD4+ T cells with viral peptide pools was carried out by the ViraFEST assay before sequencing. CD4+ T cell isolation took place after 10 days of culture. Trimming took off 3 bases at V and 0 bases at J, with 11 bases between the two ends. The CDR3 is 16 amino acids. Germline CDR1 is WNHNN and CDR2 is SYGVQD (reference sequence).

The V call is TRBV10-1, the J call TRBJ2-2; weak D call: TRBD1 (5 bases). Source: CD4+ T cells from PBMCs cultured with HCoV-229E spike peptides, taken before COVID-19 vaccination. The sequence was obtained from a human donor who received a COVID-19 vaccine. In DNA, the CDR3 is TGCGCCAGCAGTGACCCACAGGCCTCGAACACCGGGGAGCTGTTTTTT. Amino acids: CASSDPQASNTGELFF.